The 16 T cell receptor beta chains below were found in one sample sequenced in a study of beta chain features in type 1 diabetes. These receptors lack a known antigen. General observations from the study: Moderate yet significant TCRB CDR3 shortening was seen in Type 1 diabetes patients in all four CD4+ subsets.

The isolated RNA, all of it, was reverse transcribed, so expressed TCRB transcripts were what got sequenced. Clones were sequenced by immunoSEQ multiplex PCR, and TCRdb holds only the in-frame ones, with some missing. This table holds roughly 700,000 clones, 10% to 15% found once. Sample: naive CD4+ T cells from blood. Receptors originate from a man aged 18-30 years with type 1 diabetes.

The chain combines TRBV27 with TRBJ2-7; D remains ambiguous. This CDR3 has 12 residues. Germline V CDR1 and CDR2: MNHEY, SMNVEV (reference sequence). With 5 bases removed from V and 0 bases from J, the gap between germline ends came to 5 bases. The CDR3 bases are TGTGCCAGCAGTCAGAACTCCTACGAGCAGTACTTC. Residues: CASSQNSYEQYF.

This clone was recorded a few times. Other nucleotide sequences in the sample specify the same CDR3. This chain uses TRBV5-4 with TRBJ2-7; TRBD1 might be the D (6 bases). V was trimmed by 2 bases and J by 6 bases, leaving 15 bases between them. CDR3 length equals 14 residues. Germline V CDR1 and CDR2: SGHNT, YYREEE (reference sequence). This CDR3 is CASSLAGAGSEQYF. CDR3 coding DNA: TGTGCCAGCAGCTTAGCAGGGGCTGGTTCCGAGCAGTACTTC.

With regard to this clone: This same CDR3 is encoded by further DNA sequences in the sample. This sequence joins TRBV7-9 and TRBJ2-3; D is ambiguous. Trimming removed 3 bases at V and 6 bases at J, with 4 bases between. There are 11 residues in the CDR3. Germline loops: CDR1 SEHNR, CDR2 FQNEAQ (reference sequence). CDR3 in amino acids: CASSLSDTQYF. CDR3 DNA sequence: TGTGCCAGCAGCTTGTCCGATACGCAGTATTTT. Complete variable domain (other parts from reference TRBV7-9 and TRBJ2-3): DTGVSQNPRHKITKRGQNVTFRCDPISEHNRLYWYRQTLGQGPEFLTYFQNEAQLEKSRLLSDRFSAERPKGSFSTLEIQRTEQGDSAMYLCASSLSDTQYFGPGTRLTVL.

CDR3 residues: CASSQGFTEAFF. As DNA, the CDR3 is TGTGCCAGCAGCCAGGGTTTCACTGAAGCTTTCTTT. The chain is built from TRBV14 and TRBJ1-1; unclear D gene. The V end lost 3 bases, the J end lost 4 bases, and 6 bases lay between the germline ends. This CDR3 is built from 12 residues. CDR1 SGHDN and CDR2 FVKESK come from the germline V gene. Complete variable domain (other parts from reference TRBV14 and TRBJ1-1): EAGVTQFPSHSVIEKGQTVTLRCDPISGHDNLYWYRRVMGKEIKFLLHFVKESKQDESGMPNNRFLAERTGGTYSTLKVQPAELEDSGVYFCASSQGFTEAFFGQGTRLTVV.

The chain employs TRBV7-2 and TRBJ2-1; 14 positions match TRBD2. V shed 5 bases, J shed 7 bases, and the junction held 10 bases outside the gene matches. The CDR3 sequence is 17 residues long. Looked up from germline, CDR1 is SGHTA and CDR2 is FQGNSA. The CDR3 sequence is CASSPGTSGGFINEQFF. DNA for the CDR3: TGTGCCAGCAGCCCCGGGACTAGCGGGGGTTTTATAAATGAGCAGTTCTTC.

The V call is TRBV18, the J call TRBJ2-5, with 8 bases identical to TRBD2. The CDR3 is 15 amino acids. J lost 4 bases, V lost 4 bases, and 8 bases had no gene match. Germline V gene sequence: CDR1 KGHSH, CDR2 LQKENI. The CDR3 here is CASSLSGTSGETQYF. CDR3 DNA sequence: TGTGCCAGCTCACTTTCCGGGACTAGTGGAGAGACCCAGTACTTC.

There are a few counts of this clone. The rearrangement joins TRBV7-9 to TRBJ1-3; 7 nucleotides align to TRBD1. CDR3 length: 19 residues. V shed 3 bases and J 0 bases; nucleotides not matched to a gene: 14. The germline CDR1 and CDR2 sequences are SEHNR and FQNEAQ (reference sequence). The CDR3 spells CASSFGGFTGENSGNTIYF. The CDR3 nucleotides read TGTGCCAGCAGCTTTGGAGGCTTCACAGGGGAAAACTCTGGAAACACCATATATTTT.

This clone turned up a few times. The chain employs TRBV6-6 and TRBJ2-1, with D unresolved. This CDR3 has 13 amino acids. Trimming removed 6 bases at V and 1 base at J, with 7 bases between. CDR1 and CDR2 (germline): MNHNY, SVGAGI (reference sequence). The CDR3 nucleotides are TGTGCCAGCAGCCCTGGATCCTACAATGAGCAGTTCTTC. It specifies CASSPGSYNEQFF.

This clone was seen only a few times. V and J are TRBV2 and TRBJ2-5; 14 positions agree with TRBD2. The CDR3 contains 17 residues. Trimming took 5 bases from V and 5 from J; bases not matched to a gene: 10. Per the germline V gene, CDR1 is SNHLY and CDR2 is FYNNEI. Here the CDR3 reads CASSPGLAGVAGETQYF. CDR3 sequence (DNA): TGTGCCAGCAGTCCGGGACTAGCGGGGGTAGCGGGCGAGACCCAGTACTTC.

V gene TRBV5-1 combines with J gene TRBJ1-1; D not resolved. The CDR3 runs to 12 residues. V was clipped by 4 bases and J by 4 bases, with 8 bases between them. Germline V lookup: CDR1 SGHRS, CDR2 YFSETQ. The DNA for the CDR3 is TGCGCCAGCAGCGTAGAAGGCACTGAAGCTTTCTTT. Protein: CASSVEGTEAFF.

The chain has TRBV1 and TRBJ2-2; the table's D call, TRBD2, was not checked against the DNA. TRBV1 is reported as a pseudogene. The CDR3 loop spans 18 amino acids. Written as DNA, the CDR3 is TGCACCAGCAGCCAAGCACGACTAGCGGGAGCGAACACCGGGGAGCTGTTTTTT. Its translation is CTSSQARLAGANTGELFF.

The rearrangement joins TRBV11-2 to TRBJ1-5; 9 positions match TRBD1. Germline V gene lookup returns CDR1 SGHAT and CDR2 FQNNGV. The V and J ends lost 4 bases and 4 bases, in that order; junction bases with no gene match: 8. CDR3 length equals 16 residues. CDR3 region: CASSSGQGYPNQPQHF. CDR3 sequence (DNA): TGTGCCAGCAGCTCGGGACAGGGATATCCTAATCAGCCCCAGCATTTT.

This clone was observed a few times. V gene TRBV11-2 combines with J gene TRBJ2-1; 14 bases are shared with TRBD2. The trim removed 3 bases at V and 9 bases at J, leaving 4 bases unmatched. Germline V CDR1 and CDR2: SGHAT, FQNNGV. CDR3 length equals 15 residues. This CDR3 reads CASSFRLAGGPEQFF. Here the CDR3 DNA reads TGTGCCAGCAGCTTTCGACTAGCGGGGGGGCCTGAGCAGTTCTTC.

This clone was detected a few times. The V call is TRBV10-3, the J call TRBJ2-7; D is ambiguous. The CDR3 is 13 amino acids. Germline lookup yields CDR1 ENHRY and CDR2 SYGVKD. Trimming shortened V by 6 bases and J by 1 base, and 10 bases separated the two germline ends. The CDR3 spells CAIRPTASYEQYF. CDR3 nucleotides: TGTGCCATCAGGCCAACAGCTTCCTACGAGCAGTACTTC.

This clone appeared a few times. V is TRBV2 and J is TRBJ2-3; D possibly matches TRBD1 or TRBD2 (5 bases each). The CDR3 extends over 15 amino acids. V lost 2 bases, J lost 0 bases, and 9 bases lay in between. The germline V gene has CDR1 SNHLY and CDR2 FYNNEI. This CDR3 is CASSEMGVSTDTQYF. The CDR3 region has the DNA TGTGCCAGCAGTGAAATGGGGGTTAGCACAGATACGCAGTATTTT.

The CDR3 here is CASSPDRYEQYF. The CDR3 DNA sequence: TGTGCCAGCAGCCCGGACAGGTACGAGCAGTACTTC. The rearrangement uses TRBV6-6 and TRBJ2-7, with TRBD1 identical over 7 bases. Germline-derived CDR1 and CDR2 are MNHNY and SVGAGI (reference sequence). Trimming cost V 6 bases and J 4 bases; bases outside gene matches: 3. The CDR3 totals 12 residues.